This TCR beta chain was sequenced for a study of OX40 agonist ivuxolimab in advanced cancers. Data came from immunoSEQ multiplex PCR; TCRdb stores just in-frame clones and leaves some out. The data contain 77,000 or so clones, 92% of them singletons. This CDR3 is built from 15 residues. V dropped 3 bases and J dropped 8 bases, with 16 bases sitting between them. The germline V gene has CDR1 MDHEN and CDR2 SYDVKM. The source is an adult with an advanced solid tumor such as melanoma, head and neck, liver or kidney cancer. This sequence joins TRBV28 and TRBJ1-4; the D gene is possibly TRBD1 (6 bases). Sequenced material: CD4+ or CD8+ T cells sorted from blood, taken in a trial of the OX40 agonist ivuxolimab. CDR3 sequence reads: CASSLAGEGEEKLFF. CDR3 DNA: TGTGCCAGCAGTTTGGCAGGGGAGGGCGAAGAAAAACTGTTTTTT.